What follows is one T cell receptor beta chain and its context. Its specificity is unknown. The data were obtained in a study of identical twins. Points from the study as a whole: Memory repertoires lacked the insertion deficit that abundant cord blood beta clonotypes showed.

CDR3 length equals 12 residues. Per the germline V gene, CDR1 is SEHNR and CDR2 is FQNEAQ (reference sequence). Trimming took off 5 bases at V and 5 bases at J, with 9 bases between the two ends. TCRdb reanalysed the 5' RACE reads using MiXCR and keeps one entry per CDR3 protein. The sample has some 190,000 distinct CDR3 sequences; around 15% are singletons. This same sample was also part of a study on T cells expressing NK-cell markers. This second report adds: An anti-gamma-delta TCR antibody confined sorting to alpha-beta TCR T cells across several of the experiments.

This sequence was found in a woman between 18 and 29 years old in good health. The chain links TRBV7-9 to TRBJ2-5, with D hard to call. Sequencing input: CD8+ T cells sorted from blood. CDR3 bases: TGTGCCAGCAGCCTCTACTCGGAGACCCAGTACTTC. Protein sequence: CASSLYSETQYF.